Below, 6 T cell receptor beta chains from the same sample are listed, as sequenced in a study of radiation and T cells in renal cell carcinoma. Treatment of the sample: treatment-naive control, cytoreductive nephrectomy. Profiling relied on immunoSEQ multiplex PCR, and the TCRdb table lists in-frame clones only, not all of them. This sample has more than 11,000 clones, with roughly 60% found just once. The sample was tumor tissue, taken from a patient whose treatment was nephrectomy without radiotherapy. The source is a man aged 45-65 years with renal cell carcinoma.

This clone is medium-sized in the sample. The CDR3: CASSLQAGVWGTEAFF. CDR3 DNA sequence: TGTGCCAGCAGCCTTCAAGCAGGCGTTTGGGGCACTGAAGCTTTCTTT. The chain combines TRBV14 with TRBJ1-1; D not resolved. The CDR3 has 16 amino acids. Germline V gives CDR1 SGHDN, CDR2 FVKESK. Trimming took 4 bases from V and 4 from J, leaving 19 bases between them.

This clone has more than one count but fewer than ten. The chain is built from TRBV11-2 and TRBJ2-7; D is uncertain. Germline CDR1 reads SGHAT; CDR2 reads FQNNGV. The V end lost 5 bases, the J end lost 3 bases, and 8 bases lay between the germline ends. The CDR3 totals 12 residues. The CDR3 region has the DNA TGTGCCAGCAGCACCCCCAGCTACGAGCAGTACTTC. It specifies CASSTPSYEQYF. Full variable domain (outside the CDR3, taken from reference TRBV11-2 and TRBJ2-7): EAGVAQSPRYKIIEKRQSVAFWCNPISGHATLYWYQQILGQGPKLLIQFQNNGVVDDSQLPKDRFSAERLKGVDSTLKIQPAKLEDSAVYLCASSTPSYEQYFGPGTRLTVT.

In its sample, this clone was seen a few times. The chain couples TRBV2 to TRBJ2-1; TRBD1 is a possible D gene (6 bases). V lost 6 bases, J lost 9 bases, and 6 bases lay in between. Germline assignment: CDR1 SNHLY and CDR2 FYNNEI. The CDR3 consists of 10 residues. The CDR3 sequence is CASRGAEQFF. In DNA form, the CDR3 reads TGTGCCAGCAGGGGGGCTGAGCAGTTCTTC.

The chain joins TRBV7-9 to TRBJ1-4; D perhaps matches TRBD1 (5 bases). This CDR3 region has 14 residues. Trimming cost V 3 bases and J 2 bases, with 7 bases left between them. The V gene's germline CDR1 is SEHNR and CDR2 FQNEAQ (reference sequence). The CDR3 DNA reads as TGTGCCAGCAGCTTGGGACGGACTAATGAAAAACTGTTTTTT. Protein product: CASSLGRTNEKLFF.

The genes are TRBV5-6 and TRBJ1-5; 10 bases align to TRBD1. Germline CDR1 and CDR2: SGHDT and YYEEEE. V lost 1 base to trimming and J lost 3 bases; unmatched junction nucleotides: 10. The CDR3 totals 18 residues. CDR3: CASSLTGRDRGVNQPQHF. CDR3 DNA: TGTGCCAGCAGCTTGACTGGCCGGGACAGGGGCGTCAATCAGCCCCAGCATTTT.

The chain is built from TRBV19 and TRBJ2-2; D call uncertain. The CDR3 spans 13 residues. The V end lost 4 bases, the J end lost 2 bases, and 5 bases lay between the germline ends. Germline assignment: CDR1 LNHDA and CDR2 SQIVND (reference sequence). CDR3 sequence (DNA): TGTGCCAGTAGTACTCCCAACACCGGGGAGCTGTTTTTT. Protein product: CASSTPNTGELFF.